Included here is one T cell receptor beta chain sequence, with context. Its antigen is undetermined. One end of the junction is discordant with germline, which a read error may explain. RNA was extracted from bulk tissue without any cell sorting. Distant lung tissue was collected more than 3 cm away from the tumor edge. The sample originates from a study of tumor and adjacent non-tumor tissue in lung cancer. A modified ARM-PCR protocol with three rounds of nested PCR amplified TCRbeta. One entry per CDR3 protein, called by TCRdb with MiXCR from the multiplex PCR reads. Seen here are 70,000 to 90,000 distinct CDR3 sequences, approximately 81% observed once, and the top ten hold 40% to 65%. CDR3 length: 13 amino acids. The V gene's germline CDR1 is SGHAT and CDR2 FQNNGV. General study results and limits: Higher tumor TCR diversity was associated with shorter survival. Normal lung showed higher cumulative top 100 clone frequency than tumor.

V usage is TRBV11-2 and J usage is TRBJ2-5; 7 positions match TRBD1. This TCR derives from a man aged 55 to 70 with non-small cell lung cancer. The sample taken for sequencing was distant non-tumor lung tissue. The CDR3: CAINSTGEGTQYF. The CDR3 coding sequence is TGTGCCATCAACTCTACAGGGGAAGGGACCCAATACTTC. Full variable domain (rest looked up from reference TRBV11-2 and TRBJ2-5): EAGVAQSPRYKIIEKRQSVAFWCNPISGHATLYWYQQILGQGPKLLIQFQNNGVVDDSQLPKDRFSAERLKGVDSTLKIQPAKLEDSAVYLCAINSTGEGTQYFGPGTRLLVL.